This TCR beta chain emerged from a study of blood T cell repertoires in COVID-19. Turning to the study itself: Samples came from the United States, Italy and Spain, spanning acute and convalescent COVID-19. Nucleic acid was either cDNA or gDNA, and it came from T cells, B-cell-depleted T cells, or PBMCs.

In the source study's methods: The authors estimated nucleated cell counts from reference gene primer amplification. This table comes from immunoSEQ multiplex PCR, and its TCRdb copy is limited to in-frame clones, with some not included. The V and J calls and clone size are taken from that table; D and trimming were inferred from the DNA. This sample has about 80,000 clones, with under 85% found just once. V lost 0 bases and J lost 2, with 8 bases in between. Germline V gene data show CDR1 as MNHEY and CDR2 as SVGAGI. This CDR3 is 15 amino acids long. Sequenced sample: peripheral blood. The source of this sequence is a human donor in a cohort sampled during active COVID-19. This chain uses TRBV6-5 with TRBJ2-1, with a tentative D call TRBD2 (6 bases). The CDR3 DNA reads TGTGCCAGCAGTTACTCGGGAGGAACCTACAATGAGCAGTTCTTC. Protein product: CASSYSGGTYNEQFF.